What follows describes a single T cell receptor (beta chain). The specificity of this receptor is unknown. Base qualities were left out, and no much larger clone turns up one base away. Unmatched junction bases come to 6, with V trimmed by 7 bases and J by 6 bases. From the cysteine through the phenylalanine, the CDR3 covers 14 amino acids. The kept DNA is CDR3 alone, 42 bases in frame from the first base. The CDR1 and CDR2 encoded by the germline V gene are KGHSH and LQKENI. The data originate from a study of beta chain features in type 1 diabetes (dated by TCRdb to 2016 to 2018). At the level of the whole study: Mean age, gender distribution, total cell number and subset yield were not different between patients and healthy donors. Across all samples, approximately 98,000,000 sorted cells were examined, and cell number per subset correlated strongly with RNA yield. In the study, recently diagnosed type 1 diabetes patients and matched healthy donors were compared on the TCRB repertoires of their sorted circulating CD4+ T cell subsets. Whereas all 28 donors provided naive and central memory subsets, regulatory and stem cell-like memory subsets were isolated from just 8 patients and about 8 healthy donors. Broad study findings and their caveats: Patients with type 1 diabetes made fewer insertions and deleted more nucleotides at VDJ recombination sites, implying thymic rearrangement abnormalities. A moderate but significant shortening of TCRB CDR3 length was observed in type 1 diabetes patients in all four CD4+ subsets. Naive, central memory and regulatory TCRB repertoires appeared to be more similar among patients than among healthy donors. Because the HLA sub-analyses included only small numbers of individuals, any influence of HLA type on TCRB rearrangement was left unresolved. PCR may preferentially amplify shorter templates, but because patient and control samples were amplified and corrected together, any resulting skew would affect both groups equally. Because cDNA was sequenced instead of genomic DNA, highly expressing activated cells could be over-represented, though the groups showed no difference in activation or CD3 levels.

Each donor gave one peripheral blood draw, roughly 120 mL on average, collected into heparinised tubes. Naive, central memory, regulatory and stem cell-like memory CD4+ T cells were sorted on a BD FACSAria II using a panel including CD45RO, CCR7, CD25, CD127, CD95 and CD27. Purity was above 95% for every sorted population. PBMCs were isolated right away by Lymphoprep density gradient centrifugation and were stained directly, without culture. So that batch effects would be minimized, each experiment stained and sorted samples in pairs, pairing one healthy donor with one patient. All of the isolated RNA was reverse transcribed with the High Capacity cDNA Reverse Transcription Kit, so expressed TCRB transcripts were sequenced. Deep immunoSEQ sequencing was performed on naive, central memory and regulatory T cell samples, with an average of roughly 3.6 million total reads per sample. After sorted cells were lysed in RLT buffer, RNA was extracted with DNase-treated RNeasy Micro or Mini kits, with the choice depending on cell number. To prevent cross-contamination, each cell subset was processed individually, whereas patient and healthy donor samples were processed jointly. The immunoSEQ multiplex PCR was used to amplify TCRB sequences from cDNA, generating 87-bp fragments that spanned the CDR3 region. Sequencing of the amplicons was done on the Illumina HiSeq platform. In the original analysis: Synthetic template baselines were used to correct PCR bias computationally, reads within Hamming distance 2 were collapsed together, and singletons that could not be merged were discarded. Reads were aligned against IMGT to assign V, D and J genes, CDR3 length and insertions or deletions at six rearrangement sites. Within each subset, clonotype counts were normalized to sorted cell number, after which true diversity and Gini coefficients were computed with the tcR R package. The overlap coefficient, calculated on TCRB nucleotide sequences, was used to measure repertoire sharing. As a proxy for the pre-selection repertoire, out-of-frame TCRB sequences from naive cells were analyzed. Held by TCRdb, this immuneACCESS table contains in-frame sequences only and omits some clones. Under half of the omission traces to an unresolved V gene where checked; the cause of the rest is unknown. V and J calls plus clone size are reproduced from that table; the DNA served to infer D and trimming. The sample table contains just over 600,000 clones; only one count was recorded for around 15% of them. The top ten clonotypes cover around 0.1% of the sample.

Sequenced sample: naive CD4+ T cells from blood. The cell subset or site tag for this specimen amounts to: true naive CD4+ T cells. The source is a man younger than 30 in good health. The rearrangement combines TRBV18 with TRBJ1-4, and 9 junctional nucleotides match TRBD1. In nucleotide form, the sequence is TGTGCCAGCTTCCGGGACAGGGCTGATGAAAAACTGTTTTTT. It is translated as CASFRDRADEKLFF.